This T cell receptor beta chain was retrieved from a study of human T cells and chemical hapten exposure (dated by TCRdb to the early 2020s). About the full investigation: For sensitization, 2% DPC in acetone was applied to a roughly 2 cm by roughly 2 cm area of upper inner arm skin. Libraries were pooled for sequencing, and variation in per-sample TCR yields was attributed mainly to small differences in library volumes within the pool. Blood samples were taken from patients before sensitization (week 0) and at 2, 6 and about 24 weeks after DPC sensitization. Patch tests used Finn chambers with 0.01% DPC on the upper back, scored after 6 days by International Contact Dermatitis Research Group standards. For TCR sequencing, blood came from about 28 alopecia patients at anywhere from one to four time points (pre-sensitization, 2, 6 and 24 weeks). The study tracked peripheral blood TCR repertoire changes in vivo during primary and secondary sensitization to the hapten diphenylcyclopropenone (DPC) in alopecia patients. Most of the patients in the cohort were female, and the cohort covered alopecia areata with under or over 50% scalp involvement, alopecia totalis and alopecia universalis. Patients additionally received weekly therapeutic DPC doses to the scalp throughout the roughly 25-week study period.

Libraries were made using RACE. Sequencing was carried out with a NextSeq 500. During library preparation, unique molecular identifiers were attached to individual cDNA molecules so that TCRs could be counted quantitatively and reproducibly. For every blood RNA sample, sequencing covered both the TCR alpha and TCR beta chains. Regarding the original processing steps: The median number of TCRs per sample was approximately 96,000, ranging from roughly 20,000 to 700,000. V, J and CDR3 annotation of the TCR reads was carried out using the Decombinator software suite. Every sample was subsampled to the same number of TCRs (28,000) for the PS versus PT1 abundance plots. Expanded TCRs were defined as absent before sensitization and observed at least eight times at the 2-week time point. TCRdb passed the public sequencing reads through fastp at Q25 and MiXCR, retaining productive beta sequences. One record per CDR3 amino acid sequence lists the most common genes and DNA. TCRdb assigned the V and J calls; the authors' analysis was not used. This sample lists approximately 60,000 distinct CDR3 sequences; 8% to 10% were detected once. About 8.9% of the sample is in the top ten clones.

This sample's time point label indicates: pre-sensitization, week 0. The meaning of the sample's treatment or condition label: therapeutic diphenylcyclopropenone sensitization with weekly scalp DPC. At each patch-test visit, blood was drawn before the patch test was applied. Patients were eligible if aged 18 to 70, diagnosed with alopecia and judged suitable for DPC therapy, and pregnant patients were excluded. Total RNA was extracted from unfractionated whole blood that had been collected in Tempus Blood RNA tubes. V is reduced by 6 bases and J by 2 bases, leaving a spacing of 20 bases between them. The CDR3 goes from the cysteine to the phenylalanine over 17 residues. Just CDR3 DNA is preserved here, 51 bases in frame from base 1. The germline V gene gives CDR1 as MNHEY and CDR2 as SVGEGT. The full study reports these points: Significantly more large CDR3 similarity clusters were formed by expanded TCRs than by pre-sensitization or healthy control sets, consistent with antigen-driven responses. Patch test score was positively correlated with the number of PT1 expanded TCRs, with significance at thresholds 8, 16 and 32 but not at 4. Because all patients had alopecia, a presumed autoimmune disease, the immune response of the patients might differ from that of healthy individuals. No change with DPC sensitization was found in the number of TCRs above 1 in 1000 frequency, and no evidence of global repertoire structure alterations was found. After repeated subsampling, changes were observed in the strength of the expansion versus patch-test correlation and in the threshold at which the correlation became significant.

This clonotype was recorded many times. This clone's antigen is unknown. No much larger clone exists at a distance of one base, and base qualities are not known. This material consisted of whole blood, taken in connection with sensitization to the hapten diphenylcyclopropenone (DPC). The TCR sequence derives from a man aged 40-55 years with alopecia areata. Some clones in this sample may be carry-over from other donors' samples. The rearrangement combines TRBV6-2 or TRBV6-3 with TRBJ2-4; the D segment could be TRBD2, given 6 matching bases. CDR3 protein: CASRRVGSGGPKNIQYF. At the DNA level, the sequence is TGTGCCAGCAGGAGGGTTGGTAGCGGAGGACCCAAAAACATTCAGTACTTC.